These 24 T cell receptor beta chains originate from one sample sequenced in a study of shared clonotypes between healthy human individuals (dated by TCRdb to 2020 to 2022). Libraries were made using the immunoSEQ multiplex PCR assay. TCRdb took over this immuneACCESS table, retaining in-frame rearrangements with V and J assigned. Such tables are incomplete; in checked studies, under half of the missing clones stem from an unresolved V gene, and the remainder is unexplained. Recorded for this sample are a few hundred thousand clones; around 80% of them occurred a single time. 10% to 15% of the sample comes from the top ten. The sequenced material came from PBMCs. These receptors were obtained from a woman in her thirties or forties in good health. Some clones in this sample may be carry-over from other donors' samples.

The chain recombines TRBV28 with TRBJ2-7; perhaps TRBD1 as D (5 bases). The CDR3 contains 14 residues. CDR1 MDHEN and CDR2 SYDVKM come from the germline V gene. The V gene lost 6 bases and the J gene lost 5 bases, with 17 bases spanning the gap. The CDR3 DNA is TGTGCCAGCAGCCCCCCAGGGTCCCCGAACGAGCAGTACTTC. This sequence encodes CASSPPGSPNEQYF.

J is TRBJ2-7 and V is TRBV28, with D perhaps TRBD2 (5 bases). Trimming removed 7 bases at V and 5 bases at J, with 12 bases between. This CDR3 region has 12 residues. Germline lookup yields CDR1 MDHEN and CDR2 SYDVKM. CDR3 amino acids: CASTSEGDEQYF. The CDR3 nucleotides read TGTGCCAGCACCTCTGAGGGCGACGAGCAGTACTTC.

J is TRBJ2-7 and V is TRBV2, with D possibly TRBD1 on 6 matching bases. Germline values: CDR1 SNHLY, CDR2 FYNNEI. V was clipped by 5 bases and J by 3 bases, with 8 bases between them. The CDR3 contains 12 residues. CDR3 nucleotide sequence: TGTGCCAGCAGTCGCAGGGGCTACGAGCAGTACTTC. Its translation: CASSRRGYEQYF.

V usage is TRBV15 and J usage is TRBJ1-2; 7 bases are shared with TRBD1. The V segment lost 0 bases and the J segment 2 bases; nucleotides outside the gene matches: 12. Germline V gene lookup returns CDR1 LNHNV and CDR2 YYDKDF (reference sequence). This CDR3 spans 18 amino acids. CDR3 coding DNA: TGTGCCACCAGCAGAGATAGGCCAGGGGGTCAAATCAACTATGGCTACACCTTC. Its protein product is CATSRDRPGGQINYGYTF.

V gene TRBV7-2 combines with J gene TRBJ1-2, with D unclear. Trimming pared 7 bases from V and 8 bases from J, leaving 14 bases between. The germline CDR1 and CDR2 sequences are SGHTA and FQGNSA. This CDR3 region has 12 residues. CDR3 nucleotides: TGTGCCAGCACCCTTTTCGATGAGGGCTACACCTTC. The encoded protein is CASTLFDEGYTF.

This clone has at least ten counts. The chain uses TRBV5-4 and TRBJ1-1; D remains unclear. Trimming shortened V by 1 base and J by 6 bases, and 13 bases separated the two germline ends. Germline V gene data show CDR1 as SGHNT and CDR2 as YYREEE (reference sequence). The CDR3 is 14 residues long. CDR3 protein: CASSLSSTNAEAFF. In nucleotides, the CDR3 is TGTGCCAGCAGCTTGAGCAGCACAAACGCTGAAGCTTTCTTT. The variable domain in full, with the rest retrieved from reference TRBV5-4 and TRBJ1-1, is ETGVTQSPTHLIKTRGQQVTLRCSSQSGHNTVSWYQQALGQGPQFIFQYYREEENGRGNFPPRFSGLQFPNYSSELNVNALELDDSALYLCASSLSSTNAEAFFGQGTRLTVV.

The rearrangement uses TRBV28 and TRBJ2-5; 8 positions match TRBD2. CDR1 is MDHEN, CDR2 SYDVKM, per germline. V shed 4 bases and J 5 bases; nucleotides not matched to a gene: 9. The CDR3 spans 15 residues. The CDR3 DNA reads as TGTGCCAGCAGTTCCAGGACTAGCTGGTGGGAGACCCAGTACTTC. The encoded protein is CASSSRTSWWETQYF.

The V and J genes are TRBV4-2 and TRBJ2-7; no firm D call. This CDR3 contains 13 residues. V was trimmed by 0 bases and J by 6 bases, leaving 9 bases between them. Germline V gene data show CDR1 as LGHNA and CDR2 as YNFKEQ. The CDR3 nucleotides are TGTGCCAGCAGCCAAGATAGTCAGCGCGAGCAGTACTTC. The encoded protein is CASSQDSQREQYF.

The V gene is TRBV28, the J gene TRBJ1-2; D not certain. Between the trimmed V and J ends, which lost 2 bases and 4 bases, there was a span of 8 bases. Germline V gene lookup returns CDR1 MDHEN and CDR2 SYDVKM. This CDR3 comprises 13 residues. The CDR3: CASSLGLLYGYTF. In DNA, the CDR3 is TGTGCCAGCAGTTTAGGGCTCCTCTATGGCTACACCTTC.

The chain recombines TRBV18 with TRBJ1-5; 7 bases line up with TRBD1. Germline values: CDR1 KGHSH, CDR2 LQKENI. This CDR3 is built from 16 residues. Losses at the gene ends were 4 bases for V and 1 base for J; bases not matched to a gene: 7. The CDR3 here is CASSQNRGGSNQPQHF. DNA for the CDR3: TGTGCCAGCTCACAAAACAGGGGTGGAAGCAATCAGCCCCAGCATTTT.

This clone was recorded only once. The V call is TRBV5-1, the J call TRBJ2-5; D is tentatively TRBD1 or TRBD2 (5 bases each). Trimming left V 4 bases short and J 2 bases short, with 21 bases between. Per the germline V gene, CDR1 is SGHRS and CDR2 is YFSETQ. CDR3 length equals 17 residues. The CDR3 region has the DNA TGCGCCAGCAGCGCCGGGGCGGTAGCAGCACCACAAGAGACCCAGTACTTC. Amino acid sequence: CASSAGAVAAPQETQYF.

The V and J genes are TRBV7-3 and TRBJ1-2, with D possibly matching TRBD1 (5 bases). V was cut by 6 bases and J by 2 bases, with 10 bases left in between. Germline CDR1 and CDR2: SGHTA and FQGTGA. The CDR3 extends over 13 amino acids. The CDR3 protein is CASRPTGNYGYTF. CDR3 coding DNA: TGTGCCAGCAGGCCTACAGGAAACTATGGCTACACCTTC.

A note on this clone: One base away lies a much larger clone, so this may be a sequencing read error. This chain links TRBV18 with TRBJ2-3; D is possibly TRBD1 or TRBD2 (5 bases each). Deletions cut 6 bases from V and 4 bases from J, with 8 bases between. CDR1 is KGHSH, CDR2 LQKENI, per germline. The CDR3 is 12 residues long. Here the CDR3 reads CASSLGADTQYF. CDR3 nucleotides: TGTGCCAGCTCCCTGGGGGCAGATACGCAGTATTTT.

This rearrangement joins TRBV28 to TRBJ1-3; possible D gene TRBD1, 5 bases. The CDR3 contains 15 residues. Trimming removed 2 bases at V and 0 bases at J, with 8 bases between. Germline values: CDR1 MDHEN, CDR2 SYDVKM. The CDR3 bases are TGTGCCAGCAGTTTACCAGGGTACTCTGGAAACACCATATATTTT. It translates to CASSLPGYSGNTIYF.

V and J are TRBV6-1 and TRBJ1-5; D is ambiguous. V was cut by 3 bases and J by 10 bases, with 13 bases left in between. The CDR3 sequence is 13 residues long. Germline V gene sequence: CDR1 MNHNS, CDR2 SASEGT. CDR3 DNA: TGTGCCAGCAGTGAGGAGCTACGGAGACCCCAGCATTTT. It is translated as CASSEELRRPQHF.

The V call is TRBV7-9, the J call TRBJ2-7; D possibly corresponds to TRBD1 (6 bases). Per the germline V gene, CDR1 is SEHNR and CDR2 is FQNEAQ (reference sequence). V shed 1 base and J shed 2 bases, with 12 bases lying between them. This CDR3 is built from 15 residues. CDR3 bases: TGTGCCAGCAGCTTAGTTTTAGGACAGACCTACGAGCAGTACTTC. Its translation is CASSLVLGQTYEQYF.

Remarks on this clone: The same CDR3 is also encoded by other DNA sequences in this sample. The chain is built from TRBV6-5 and TRBJ2-7; D perhaps matches TRBD2 (5 bases). This CDR3 has 14 residues. V lost 0 bases and J 3 bases, leaving 9 bases between the germline ends. Germline V gives CDR1 MNHEY, CDR2 SVGAGI. Here the CDR3 DNA reads TGTGCCAGCAGTTACTCGAGGGCCAGCTACGAGCAGTACTTC. Protein: CASSYSRASYEQYF.

The rearrangement uses TRBV29-1 and TRBJ2-6; D is ambiguous. Germline values: CDR1 SQVTM, CDR2 ANQGSEA. The CDR3 covers 17 residues. V was cut by 5 bases and J by 0 bases, with 17 bases left in between. CDR3 protein: CSVLIGARYSGANVLTF. DNA for the CDR3: TGCAGCGTTTTAATCGGAGCCAGATACTCTGGGGCCAACGTCCTGACTTTC.

The chain combines TRBV10-2 with TRBJ1-1; D perhaps matches TRBD1 (5 bases). Germline assignment: CDR1 WSHSY and CDR2 SAAADI. V dropped 10 bases and J dropped 1 base, with 13 bases sitting between them. The CDR3 is 13 amino acids. CDR3 DNA: TGCGCCATCGGGACGACGGGGAACACTGAAGCTTTCTTT. Protein product: CAIGTTGNTEAFF.

J is TRBJ2-3 and V is TRBV4-3; 11 nucleotides match TRBD2. The CDR3 contains 16 residues. Germline assignment: CDR1 LGHNA and CDR2 YSLEER. Trimming removed 4 bases from V and 0 bases from J; junction bases left unmatched: 3. The CDR3 region is CASSLRTSGSTDTQYF. CDR3 DNA sequence: TGCGCCAGCAGCCTTCGGACTAGCGGGAGCACAGATACGCAGTATTTT.

The gene calls are TRBV14 and TRBJ1-1; D ambiguous. The CDR3 contains 14 residues. V lost 0 bases and J lost 3, with 8 bases in between. The germline CDR1 and CDR2 sequences are SGHDN and FVKESK. CDR3: CASSQDAADTEAFF. The CDR3 coding sequence is TGTGCCAGCAGCCAAGACGCAGCGGACACTGAAGCTTTCTTT.

This chain uses TRBV5-4 with TRBJ2-3; tentative D call: TRBD2 (6 bases). Germline V gives CDR1 SGHNT, CDR2 YYREEE (reference sequence). Between the trimmed V and J ends, which lost 4 bases and 2 bases, there was a span of 14 bases. This CDR3 is built from 15 residues. CDR3 region: CASSGDWSTTDTQYF. CDR3 coding DNA: TGTGCCAGCAGCGGGGACTGGAGTACCACAGATACGCAGTATTTT.

The chain is built from TRBV28 and TRBJ2-1; perhaps TRBD1 as D (5 bases). V shed 10 bases and J shed 3 bases, with 16 bases lying between them. The length of the CDR3 is 14 residues. The germline V gene has CDR1 MDHEN and CDR2 SYDVKM. The chain's CDR3 is CATSSGHRYNEQFF. As DNA, the CDR3 is TGTGCCACCTCGTCTGGACACCGCTACAATGAGCAGTTCTTC.

This clone was seen a few times. This sequence joins TRBV9 and TRBJ1-1, with D uncertain. This CDR3 region has 14 residues. V was cut by 4 bases and J by 0 bases, with 10 bases left in between. Per germline, CDR1 SGDLS and CDR2 YYNGEE. The CDR3 nucleotides read TGTGCCAGCAGCCTTGGGTGGGTGAACACTGAAGCTTTCTTT. The encoded protein is CASSLGWVNTEAFF.